This TCR beta chain was identified in a study of T cell changes during pregnancy in multiple sclerosis. The sample holds one count of this clone. This CDR3 contains 21 residues. Sequenced by immunoSEQ multiplex PCR; TCRdb stores in-frame clones only, minus some. This sample has 75,000 to 95,000 clones, with 80% to 95% found just once. The receptor was isolated from a female donor with multiple sclerosis, enrolled in a pregnancy study. This sequence joins TRBV21-1 and TRBJ2-1; TRBD2 is taken as the D call from the table, unchecked against the DNA. TRBV21-1 is a known pseudogene. The source material was peripheral blood, sampled in the first trimester of pregnancy. The CDR3 spells CASSKTTGGHRRTSGNNEQFF. The CDR3 DNA follows: TGTGCCAGCAGCAAAACAACAGGGGGCCATCGACGGACTAGCGGTAACAATGAGCAGTTCTTC.